This T cell receptor beta chain was sequenced during a study of beta chain features in type 1 diabetes. Whole-study results and caveats: Shorter templates might be favored by PCR, equally in patients and controls. Shortening that was moderate but significant affected the TCRB CDR3s of Type 1 diabetes patients in all four CD4+ subsets.

Germline V gives CDR1 SGHDT, CDR2 YYEEEE. There are 11 residues in the CDR3. Trimming stripped 7 bases from V and 5 bases from J, with 8 bases between. All of the isolated RNA was reverse transcribed, so expressed TCRB transcripts were sequenced. Repertoires were generated with immunoSEQ multiplex PCR, while TCRdb's copy carries only in-frame clones and drops some. The table records 200,000 to 300,000 clones, 20% of them present only once. With regard to this clone: Antigen: not known. Different DNA sequences within this sample yield the same CDR3.

A sort by CD45RO/CCR7/CD25/CD127/CD95/CD27 yielded CD4+ naive, central memory, regulatory and stem cell-like memory cells. Source material: naive CD4+ T cells from blood. The source is a woman in her thirties or forties with type 1 diabetes. The chain is built from TRBV5-6 and TRBJ2-3, with D perhaps TRBD1 (6 bases). The CDR3 sequence is CASSRGDTQYF. CDR3 sequence (DNA): TGTGCCAGCTCCAGGGGAGATACGCAGTATTTT.